This TCR beta chain derives from a study of OX40 agonist ivuxolimab in advanced cancers. As for the study more broadly: Ivuxolimab, which targeted the costimulatory receptor OX40 (CD134), was an agonistic, fully human IgG2 monoclonal antibody. Partial responses occurred in three dose-escalation patients, of whom one had hepatocellular carcinoma and two had cutaneous melanoma. Of the roughly 50 dose-escalation patients, hepatocellular carcinoma was present in around 20, melanoma in around 15, renal cell carcinoma in 9 and head and neck cancer in 9. Prior anti-PD-1, anti-PD-L1 or anti-CTLA-4 therapy was permitted, and checkpoint inhibitors had been received by under 50% of dose-escalation patients. Peripheral TCRbeta sequencing was intended to test whether TCR sequence diversity was altered and clonal T-cell expansion was caused by ivuxolimab. The paper reports the monotherapy dose-escalation portion (N of about 52 patients) of the phase I ivuxolimab trial. In the dose-escalation cohort, around four fifths of patients were male, and the mean age was around 60 years with a range of about 20 to 80. Intravenous ivuxolimab was administered to patients every 2 weeks at six dose levels: 0.01, 0.1, 0.3, 1.5, 3 and 10 mg/kg. Beyond this particular receptor, the publication reports: Which antigens the clonally expanded peripheral T cells were specific for was not determined. Partial responders in the 0.1-3.0 mg/kg groups had among the lowest normalized peripheral clonal expansion, especially among CD8+ T cells. Low levels of normalized T-cell clonal expansion were also shown by some nonresponding patients. Clonal expansion of both CD4+ and CD8+ blood T cells was observed from baseline to week 6 at doses 0.1 to 3.0 mg/kg. After ivuxolimab, more expanded clones were found on average in CD8+ T cells than in CD4+ T cells.

Genomic DNA was extracted from sorted cells for sequencing of the TCRbeta CDR3 region. TCRbeta CDR3 regions were sequenced using the immunoSEQ Assay. TCRdb stores this immuneACCESS table with in-frame sequences only. Part of the clones is absent; in the studies checked, under half of the shortfall reflects unresolved V genes, and no reason is known for the rest. The sample contains 57,000 or so clones, about 94% of them found a single time. The top ten hold around 18% of the sample. As to this clone: Its antigen remains unidentified. It has no much larger one-base neighbor in the sample; base qualities were not kept.

The trial excluded patients who had a history of autoimmune disease or who were on systemic immunosuppression. Peripheral blood for TCR sequencing was drawn from every dose cohort at baseline, at cycle 4 day 1 and at cycle 7 day 1. Samples were obtained from an open-label, multicenter, first-in-human phase I dose-escalation trial of ivuxolimab. The trial enrolled adults with locally advanced or metastatic head and neck squamous cell, hepatocellular, melanoma or renal cell carcinoma. Before TCR sequencing, CD4+ T cells and CD8+ T cells were sorted from peripheral blood as separate populations. Reading from cysteine to phenylalanine, the CDR3 counts 15 amino acids. Only the CDR3 DNA stays, 45 bases, in frame from base 1. The germline V gene encodes CDR1 SNHLY and CDR2 FYNNEI. V and J lose 8 bases and 8 bases, and a span of 22 bases separates them.

Sequencing used CD4+ or CD8+ T cells sorted from blood, obtained in a trial of the OX40 agonist ivuxolimab. In this chain, TRBV2 is recombined with TRBJ1-3; the best D guess is TRBD1, with 6 bases matching. This receptor was taken from an adult with an advanced solid tumor such as melanoma, head and neck, liver or kidney cancer. The CDR3 amino acid sequence is: CASLTGVLRGDTIYF. The bases are TGTGCCAGCTTGACAGGAGTACTCCGGGGGGACACCATATATTTT.